The 5 T cell receptor beta chains presented below share a single source sample, sequenced in a study of CD8+CD57+ T cells in acquired aplastic anemia. Researchers used genomic DNA as the template to profile TCR beta VDJ and CDR3. TCRdb passed the reads through MiXCR, listing each CDR3 protein once. The sample holds approximately 200,000 distinct CDR3 sequences, 64% seen once. The sequenced sample was sorted CD4+, CD8+, or CD8+CD57+ T cells (not recorded which) from PBMCs. These receptors originate from a human donor with severe aplastic anemia or a healthy control (not recorded which).

The chain uses TRBV20-1 and TRBJ1-2; TRBD1 matches 8 bases. The CDR3 sequence is 12 residues long. From germline, CDR1 is DFQATT and CDR2 SNEGSKA (reference sequence). Trimming at V came to 4 bases and at J to 9 bases, leaving 7 bases not matched to a gene. CDR3: CSAKQGGVSYTF. CDR3 nucleotides: TGCAGTGCTAAACAGGGGGGAGTTAGCTACACCTTC.

This clonotype was seen many times. The junction differs from germline at one of its ends, possibly a read error. The gene calls are TRBV9 and TRBJ2-7; no reliable D call. The CDR3 loop spans 14 amino acids. CDR1 is SGDLS, CDR2 YYNGEE, per germline. The CDR3 DNA is TGTGCCAGCAGCCCCATCGACTCTCACTACGAGCAGCACTTC. Translating gives CASSPIDSHYEQHF. The full variable domain, its missing parts supplied by reference TRBV9 and TRBJ2-7, is DSGVTQTPKHLITATGQRVTLRCSPRSGDLSVYWYQQSLDQGLQFLIQYYNGEERAKGNILERFSAQQFPDLHSELNLSSLELGDSALYFCASSPIDSHYEQHFGPGTRLTVT.

This clonotype has a count of ten or more. J is TRBJ2-7 and V is TRBV12-3 or TRBV12-4; perhaps TRBD1 as D (5 bases). The germline V and J ends were trimmed by 5 bases and 0 bases, with 11 bases remaining between them. This CDR3 has 14 amino acids. The CDR3 nucleotides read TGTGCCAGCAGTCCCCTAAGGGGCTCCTACGAGCAGTACTTC. As protein: CASSPLRGSYEQYF.

In DNA form, the CDR3 reads TGTGCCAGCAGCCACCCTGTCGGAGAGACCCAGTACTTC. Its protein is CASSHPVGETQYF. The chain joins TRBV7-9 to TRBJ2-5; no firm D call. CDR3 length: 13 amino acids. CDR1 and CDR2 from the germline V gene are SEHNR and FQNEAQ (reference sequence). V lost 5 bases and J 4 bases, leaving 11 bases between the germline ends. Together with reference TRBV7-9 and TRBJ2-5, the CDR3 gives the full variable domain: DTGVSQNPRHKITKRGQNVTFRCDPISEHNRLYWYRQTLGQGPEFLTYFQNEAQLEKSRLLSDRFSAERPKGSFSTLEIQRTEQGDSAMYLCASSHPVGETQYFGPGTRLLVL.

This clonotype was picked up one time. This rearrangement joins TRBV20-1 to TRBJ2-5, with D perhaps TRBD1 or TRBD2 (5 bases each). Per germline, CDR1 DFQATT and CDR2 SNEGSKA (reference sequence). The CDR3 spans 15 residues. Trimming left V 5 bases short and J 4 bases short, with 20 bases between. CDR3 sequence reads: CSALRGPLNSETQYF. CDR3 bases: TGCAGTGCTCTTCGGGGACCACTGAATTCAGAGACCCAGTACTTC.